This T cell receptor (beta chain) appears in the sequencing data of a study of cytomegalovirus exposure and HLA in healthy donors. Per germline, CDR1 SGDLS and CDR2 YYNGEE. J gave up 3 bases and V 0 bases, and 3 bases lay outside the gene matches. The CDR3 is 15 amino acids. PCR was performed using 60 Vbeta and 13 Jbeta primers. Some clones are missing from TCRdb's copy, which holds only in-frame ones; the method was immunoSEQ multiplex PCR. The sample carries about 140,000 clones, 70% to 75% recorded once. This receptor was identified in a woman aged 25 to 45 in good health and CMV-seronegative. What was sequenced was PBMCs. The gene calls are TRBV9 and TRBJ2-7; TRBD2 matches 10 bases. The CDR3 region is CASSVASSGSYEQYF. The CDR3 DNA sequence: TGTGCCAGCAGCGTAGCTTCTAGCGGGAGCTACGAGCAGTACTTC.